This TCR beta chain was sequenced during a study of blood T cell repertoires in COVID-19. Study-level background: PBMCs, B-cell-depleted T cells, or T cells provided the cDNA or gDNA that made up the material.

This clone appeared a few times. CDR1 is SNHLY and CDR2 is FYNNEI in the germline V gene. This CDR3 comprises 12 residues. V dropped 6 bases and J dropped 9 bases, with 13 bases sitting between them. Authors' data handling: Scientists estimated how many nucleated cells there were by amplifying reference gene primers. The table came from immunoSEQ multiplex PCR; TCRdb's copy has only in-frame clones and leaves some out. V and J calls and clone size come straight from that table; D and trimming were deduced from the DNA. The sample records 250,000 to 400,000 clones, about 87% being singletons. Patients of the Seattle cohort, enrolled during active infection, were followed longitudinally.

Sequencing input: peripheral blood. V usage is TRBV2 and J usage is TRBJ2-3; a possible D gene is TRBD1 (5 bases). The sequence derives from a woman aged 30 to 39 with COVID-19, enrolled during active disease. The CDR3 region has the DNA TGTGCCAGCAGAGCCCTAGGGGTCACGCAGTATTTT. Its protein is CASRALGVTQYF.